This T cell receptor (beta chain) emerged from a study of regulatory T cells in long-lasting Graves disease. This CDR3 contains 13 residues. The V end was cut by 0 bases, the J end by 7 bases, with 7 bases between. Germline lookup yields CDR1 KGHSH and CDR2 LQKENI. This clonotype has more than one count but fewer than ten. What it binds is not known. Time point here: newly diagnosed GD, antithyroid drugs for less than 3 months. Following extraction of RNA from PBMCs, that RNA was used to make the TCR library. Study-level results: New patients shared about a thousand public clonotypes, fewer than the approximately 3,000 shared by persistent patients.

In building TCR beta libraries, iRepertoire HTBI primers were used together with Arm-PCR of CDR3 regions. TCRdb fed the multiplex PCR reads into MiXCR, producing one record per CDR3 protein. Altogether around 470,000 distinct CDR3 sequences are present, about 15% being singletons, with the ten largest covering under 20%. The sample was also linked to a second study, of T cells in Graves' hyperthyroidism and ophthalmopathy.

The source material was peripheral blood mononuclear cells (PBMCs), sampled at new diagnosis, from a patient treated with antithyroid drugs. This TCR was sampled from a woman in her forties or fifties with Graves disease. The V gene is TRBV18, the J gene TRBJ2-1, with no clear D. The CDR3 bases are TGTGCCAGCTCACCACCGCAGGCAAATGAGCAGTTCTTC. Translating it yields CASSPPQANEQFF.